This T cell receptor (beta chain) stems from a study of blood T cell repertoires in COVID-19. About the research overall: Italy, Spain and the United States were the sources of the convalescent and acute COVID-19 samples.

Profiled with immunoSEQ multiplex PCR; TCRdb holds only in-frame clones, not every one. The sample shows about 290,000 clones, around nine tenths of them seen only once. Per germline, CDR1 MNHEY and CDR2 SVGAGI. The CDR3 has 15 residues. Germline trimming cut 5 bases from V and 6 bases from J; bases unmatched to any gene: 5. This receptor was taken from a woman in her forties who had recovered from COVID-19. The gene calls are TRBV6-5 and TRBJ2-1; TRBD2 aligns across 12 bases. Sample: peripheral blood. The CDR3 loop is CASSPGTSGLNEQFF. The CDR3 coding sequence is TGTGCCAGCAGTCCCGGGACTAGCGGGCTCAATGAGCAGTTCTTC.